This T cell receptor (beta chain) was recovered during a study of T-cell reconstitution after alpha-beta-depleted transplantation in children. CDR1 is LGHDT, CDR2 YNNKEL, per germline (reference sequence). The CDR3 has 14 amino acids. V lost 8 bases to trimming and J lost 0 bases, with 12 bases between them. Whole-study results and caveats: At day 60, the high TCRbeta diversity found in some patients originated from recipient T cells and thymic progenitors that had survived. Alpha-beta T cells present about two months after transplant were reported to originate from several hundred expanded graft clones. Newly generated T cells supplied most T-cell counts and diversity one year post-transplant.

Researchers prepared the TCRbeta library using unique molecular identifiers, the study reports. TCRdb passed the PCR reads through MiXCR, listing each CDR3 protein once. The sample lists hundreds of thousands of distinct CDR3 sequences; less than 20% were seen once. Remarks on this clonotype: The antigen remains undetermined. Possible read error: a much larger clone is one base away.

V and J are TRBV3-1 and TRBJ2-3; D is ambiguous. Specimen: PBMCs, mostly from graft donor cells, collected 360 days after TCRalphabeta/CD19-depleted stem cell transplant. This clonotype originated in a male patient younger than 18 who had a stem cell transplant for acute lymphoblastic leukemia, so the T cells may come from the graft donor. The CDR3 region is CASSVGFSTDTQYF. The CDR3 DNA reads as TGTGCCAGCTCCGTGGGGTTTAGCACAGATACGCAGTATTTT.